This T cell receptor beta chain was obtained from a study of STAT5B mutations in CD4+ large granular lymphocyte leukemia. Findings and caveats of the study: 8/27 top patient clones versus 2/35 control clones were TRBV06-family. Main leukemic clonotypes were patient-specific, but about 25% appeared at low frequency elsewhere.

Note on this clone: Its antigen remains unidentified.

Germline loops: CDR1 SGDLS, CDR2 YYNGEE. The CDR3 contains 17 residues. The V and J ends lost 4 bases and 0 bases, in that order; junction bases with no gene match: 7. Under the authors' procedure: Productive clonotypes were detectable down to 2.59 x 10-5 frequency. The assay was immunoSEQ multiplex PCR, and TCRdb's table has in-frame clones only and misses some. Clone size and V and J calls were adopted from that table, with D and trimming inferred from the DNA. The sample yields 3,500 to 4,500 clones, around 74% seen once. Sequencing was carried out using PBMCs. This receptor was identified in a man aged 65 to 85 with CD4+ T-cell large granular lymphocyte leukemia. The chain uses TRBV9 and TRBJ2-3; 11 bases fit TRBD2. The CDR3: CASSSNLAGGSTDTQYF. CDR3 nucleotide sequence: TGTGCCAGCAGCTCGAACCTAGCGGGAGGCAGCACAGATACGCAGTATTTT.